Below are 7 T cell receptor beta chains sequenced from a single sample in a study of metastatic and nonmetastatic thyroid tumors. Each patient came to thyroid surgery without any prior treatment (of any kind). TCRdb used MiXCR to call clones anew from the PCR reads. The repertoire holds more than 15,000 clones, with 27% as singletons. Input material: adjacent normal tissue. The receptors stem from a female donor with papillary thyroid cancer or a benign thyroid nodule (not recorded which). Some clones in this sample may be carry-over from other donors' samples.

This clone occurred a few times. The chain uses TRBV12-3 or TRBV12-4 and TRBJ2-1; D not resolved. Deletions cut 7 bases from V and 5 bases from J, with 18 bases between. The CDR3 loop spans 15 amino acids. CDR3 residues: CASTNRTGLNNEQFF. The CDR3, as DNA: TGTGCCAGCACCAACCGGACCGGGCTCAACAATGAGCAGTTCTTC.

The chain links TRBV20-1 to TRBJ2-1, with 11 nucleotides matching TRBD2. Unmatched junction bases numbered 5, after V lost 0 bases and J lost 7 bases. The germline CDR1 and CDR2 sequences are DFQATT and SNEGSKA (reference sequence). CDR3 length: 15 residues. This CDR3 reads CSARDHGTSGNEQFF. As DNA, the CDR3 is TGCAGTGCTAGAGATCACGGGACTAGCGGAAATGAGCAGTTCTTC.

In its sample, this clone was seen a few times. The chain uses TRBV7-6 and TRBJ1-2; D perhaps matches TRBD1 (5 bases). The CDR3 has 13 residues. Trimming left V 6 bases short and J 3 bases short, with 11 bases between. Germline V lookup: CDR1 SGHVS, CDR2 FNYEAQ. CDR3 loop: CASSGDSYYGYTF. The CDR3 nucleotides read TGTGCCAGCAGTGGAGACAGCTACTATGGCTACACCTTC.

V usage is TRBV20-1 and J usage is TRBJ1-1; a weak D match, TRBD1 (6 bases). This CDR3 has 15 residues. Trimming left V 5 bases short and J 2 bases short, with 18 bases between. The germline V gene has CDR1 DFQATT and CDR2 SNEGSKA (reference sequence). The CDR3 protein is CSAGDLQGPNTEAFF. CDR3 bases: TGCAGTGCTGGGGACCTTCAGGGGCCTAACACTGAAGCTTTCTTT.

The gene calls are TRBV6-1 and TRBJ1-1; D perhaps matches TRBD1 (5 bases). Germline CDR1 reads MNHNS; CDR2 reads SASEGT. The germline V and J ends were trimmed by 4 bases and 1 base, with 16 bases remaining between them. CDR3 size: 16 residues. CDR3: CASSAMRGDGNTEAFF. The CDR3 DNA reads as TGTGCCAGCAGTGCAATGCGAGGGGACGGGAACACTGAAGCTTTCTTT.

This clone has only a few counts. The DNA of the CDR3 is TGTGCCATCATTATCTGCTCGACCACCTACGAGCAGTACTTC. It encodes CAIIICSTTYEQYF. The chain has TRBV10-3 and TRBJ2-7; unclear D gene. CDR1 is ENHRY, CDR2 SYGVKD, per germline. CDR3 size: 14 residues. The V end was cut by 7 bases, the J end by 2 bases, with 15 bases between.

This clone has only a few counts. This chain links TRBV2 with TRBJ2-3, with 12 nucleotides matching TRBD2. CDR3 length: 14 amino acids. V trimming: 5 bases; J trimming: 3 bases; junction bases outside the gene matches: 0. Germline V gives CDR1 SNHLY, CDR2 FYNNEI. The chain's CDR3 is CASSTSGRTDTQYF. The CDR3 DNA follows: TGTGCCAGCAGTACTAGCGGGAGGACAGATACGCAGTATTTT.